The source of this T cell receptor beta chain is a study of T cell changes during pregnancy in multiple sclerosis. Method: immunoSEQ multiplex PCR; TCRdb's copy keeps in-frame clones and lacks some. Of around 32,000 clones listed, roughly nine tenths are singletons. Germline V gene sequence: CDR1 SGHRS, CDR2 YFSETQ. The CDR3 covers 14 residues. V shed 4 bases and J 8 bases; nucleotides not matched to a gene: 9. This chain joins TRBV5-1 and TRBJ1-2; TRBD1 agrees at 9 bases. Specimen: CD8+ T cells from peripheral blood mononuclear cells, collected in the third trimester of pregnancy. The source of this sequence is a female donor with multiple sclerosis, enrolled in a pregnancy study. The CDR3 bases are TGCGCCAGCAGCCCGGGACAGGGTCGAAACGGCTACACCTTC. This gives the protein CASSPGQGRNGYTF.